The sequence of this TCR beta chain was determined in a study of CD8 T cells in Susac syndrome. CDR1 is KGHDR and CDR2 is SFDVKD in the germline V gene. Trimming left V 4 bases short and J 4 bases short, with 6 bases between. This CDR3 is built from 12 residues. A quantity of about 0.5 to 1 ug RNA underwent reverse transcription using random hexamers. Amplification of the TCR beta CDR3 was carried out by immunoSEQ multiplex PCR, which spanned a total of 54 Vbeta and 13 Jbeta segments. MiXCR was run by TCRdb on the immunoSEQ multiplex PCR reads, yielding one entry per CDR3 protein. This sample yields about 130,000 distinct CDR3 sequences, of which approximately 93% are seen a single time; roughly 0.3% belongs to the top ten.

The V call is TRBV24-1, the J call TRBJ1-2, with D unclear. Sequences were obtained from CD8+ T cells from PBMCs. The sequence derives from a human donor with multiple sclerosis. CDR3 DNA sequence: TGTGCCACCAGTGACATAGTCTATGGCTACACCTTC. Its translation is CATSDIVYGYTF.